Listed below are T cell receptor beta chains from one sample, sequenced in a study of T cells in Graves' hyperthyroidism and ophthalmopathy. One entry per CDR3 protein results from TCRdb running MiXCR on the multiplex PCR reads. Here the sample spans over 250,000 distinct CDR3 sequences, roughly 13% being singletons. Sequenced sample: blood. Receptors were obtained from a woman in her 40s with Graves' ophthalmopathy. The CDR3 runs from the conserved cysteine through the conserved F or W. The order of the fields is clone size, D gene, J gene, V gene, CDR3 DNA, CDR3 protein. The D gene is left open where the match is weak. Clone sizes are given selectively: once, few, many, or a class where the clone is expanded.

abundance: NA
d_gene: NA
j_gene: TRBJ2-3
v_gene: TRBV7-8
CDR3nt: TGTGCCAGCAGCTTAGCCCTAGGGCGGGCAGATACGCAGTATTTT
CDR3aa: CASSLALGRADTQYF

abundance: many
d_gene: NA
j_gene: TRBJ2-5
v_gene: TRBV7-9
CDR3nt: TGTGCCAGCAGCTACCATGGGGTCCTCCCGGAGACCCAGTACTTC
CDR3aa: CASSYHGVLPETQYF

abundance: few
d_gene: NA
j_gene: TRBJ1-1
v_gene: TRBV28
CDR3nt: TGTGCCAGCAGTTTGCGGTACACTGAAGCTTCCTTT
CDR3aa: CASSLRYTEASF

abundance: NA
d_gene: NA
j_gene: TRBJ2-2
v_gene: TRBV27
CDR3nt: TGTGCCAGCAGCTACGCCTTGAACACCGGGGAGCAGTTTTTC
CDR3aa: CASSYALNTGEQFF

abundance: NA
d_gene: NA
j_gene: TRBJ2-7
v_gene: TRBV7-9
CDR3nt: TGTGCCAGCAGCCCCCTCGCAAGGTACGAGCAGTACTTC
CDR3aa: CASSPLARYEQYF

abundance: many
d_gene: NA
j_gene: TRBJ1-2
v_gene: TRBV7-8
CDR3nt: TGTGCCAGCAGCTTCCAGTCCTCCAAGGGTGGCTACACCTTC
CDR3aa: CASSFQSSKGGYTF

abundance: NA
d_gene: TRBD2
j_gene: TRBJ2-7
v_gene: TRBV5-1
CDR3nt: TGCGCCAGCAGCCAACGAACTAGCGGTCAAAACGAGCAGTACTTC
CDR3aa: CASSQRTSGQNEQYF

abundance: many
d_gene: TRBD2
j_gene: TRBJ2-3
v_gene: TRBV20-1
CDR3nt: TGCAGTGCTAGAGTTAAGGACAAGGGGCTAGCGGGTCCATCAGATACGCAGTATTTT
CDR3aa: CSARVKDKGLAGPSDTQYF

abundance: many
d_gene: NA
j_gene: TRBJ2-7
v_gene: TRBV5-1
CDR3nt: TGCGCCAGCAGCGAGGGGATCTACGAGCAGTACTTC
CDR3aa: CASSEGIYEQYF

abundance: many
d_gene: TRBD2
j_gene: TRBJ2-3
v_gene: TRBV20-1
CDR3nt: TGCAGTGCCAGGGGAGCGGGGGGGGTCACAGATACGCAGTATTTT
CDR3aa: CSARGAGGVTDTQYF

abundance: few
d_gene: TRBD1
j_gene: TRBJ2-2
v_gene: TRBV19
CDR3nt: TGTGCCAGTAGTATAGGGTGGGACAGGAACACCGGGGAGCTGTTTTTT
CDR3aa: CASSIGWDRNTGELFF

abundance: NA
d_gene: NA
j_gene: TRBJ1-5
v_gene: TRBV10-2
CDR3nt: TGCGCCAGCAGTGAGTCATCGGCAAATCAGCCCCAGCATTTT
CDR3aa: CASSESSANQPQHF

abundance: NA
d_gene: TRBD2
j_gene: TRBJ2-2
v_gene: TRBV7-2
CDR3nt: TGTGCCAGCAGCTTAGGCGGGAGAGTCGGGGAGCTGTTTTTT
CDR3aa: CASSLGGRVGELFF

abundance: many
d_gene: TRBD2
j_gene: TRBJ2-1
v_gene: TRBV12-3/TRBV12-4
CDR3nt: TGTGCCAGCAGTTCCAGCGGGGGGGGGCCCAATGAGCAGTTCTTC
CDR3aa: CASSSSGGGPNEQFF

abundance: NA
d_gene: TRBD1
j_gene: TRBJ2-5
v_gene: TRBV11-2
CDR3nt: TGTGCCAGCAGCTTAGACAGGGGGCGGGGAGAAGAGACCCAGTACTTC
CDR3aa: CASSLDRGRGEETQYF

abundance: many
d_gene: NA
j_gene: TRBJ2-7
v_gene: TRBV7-2
CDR3nt: TGTGCCAGCAGTATAGTGCTTGGCTCCTACGAGCAGTACTTC
CDR3aa: CASSIVLGSYEQYF

abundance: many
d_gene: NA
j_gene: TRBJ2-5
v_gene: TRBV2
CDR3nt: TGTGCCAGCAGTGAAGCGCCAGAGACCCAGTACTTC
CDR3aa: CASSEAPETQYF

abundance: few
d_gene: NA
j_gene: TRBJ1-4
v_gene: TRBV7-8
CDR3nt: TGTGCCAGCAGCCGTTGGAGTCCAGGCCAGGGGTCCGCTAATGAAAAACTGTTTTTT
CDR3aa: CASSRWSPGQGSANEKLFF

abundance: NA
d_gene: NA
j_gene: TRBJ1-6
v_gene: TRBV7-8
CDR3nt: TGTGCCAGCAGCCGCCAAACAGGGAATTCACCCCTCCACTTT
CDR3aa: CASSRQTGNSPLHF

abundance: few
d_gene: NA
j_gene: TRBJ1-2
v_gene: TRBV14
CDR3nt: TGTGCCAGCAGCCAAGGGACAGTGGTTTATGGCTACACCTTC
CDR3aa: CASSQGTVVYGYTF